This T cell receptor (beta chain) emerged from a study of blood T cell repertoires in COVID-19 (dated by TCRdb to about 2020). About the study as a whole: Collaborator samples came from the United States, Italy and Spain and covered acute and convalescent phases of COVID-19. The material from the prospective study consisted of cDNA or gDNA derived from T cells, B-cell-depleted T cells, or PBMCs. Deeply sampled blood TCRbeta repertoires from subjects exposed to, actively infected with, or recovered from COVID-19 were included in the dataset. The repertoires were made available in a free public database intended to serve as a resource for research on the immune response to SARS-CoV-2. Samples came from the ongoing ImmuneRACE study (first 160 participants) plus 1,254 subjects from 6 global collaborators. A de-identified subject ID, COVID-19 status, age in years and sex were almost always included in the sample metadata. HLA class I and class II types, where available, came from metadata supplied by the sample provider rather than from assay-based typing. The paper as a whole reports these results and caveats: The quantity of clinical and demographic metadata differed by source and by participant and was supplied without curation.

TCRbeta CDR3 regions were amplified from genomic DNA using the immunoSEQ Assay, a bias-controlled multiplex PCR. Concerning the study's data processing: The number of nucleated cells in each sample was estimated by amplification of reference gene primers within the assay. To quantify the absolute abundance of each unique TCRbeta CDR3 rearrangement, sequence reads were collapsed and filtered. For each sample, productive Simpson clonality was calculated as the square root of Simpson's diversity index across productive rearrangements. TCRdb carries this immuneACCESS record with in-frame sequences only. Its versions omit some clonotypes, under half of them owing to an unresolved V gene in the studies checked, with the rest unexplained. That table supplies the V and J calls and clone size; D and trimming were determined from the DNA. For this sample the table gives about 93,000 clones, of which approximately 89% were detected only once. Of the sample, more than 2% is held by the ten largest clones.

Each collaborating institution followed its own protocols to collect whole blood in K2EDTA tubes. For TCRbeta analysis, collaborators shipped samples as frozen whole blood, isolated PBMCs, or DNA extracted from either of those sample types. The CDR3 runs 14 residues from the cysteine to the phenylalanine. The sequence is cut down to CDR3 DNA, 42 bases in frame from base 1. Per the germline V gene, SGHDT is the CDR1 and YYEEEE is the CDR2. V gives up 2 bases and J gives up 1 base, and the segment between their germline ends measures 8 bases. With regard to this clone: Its antigen is currently not known. No base quality values were provided; no much bigger clone lies one nucleotide off.

The clonotype comes from a man in his fifties with acute or convalescent COVID-19. The V and J segments used are TRBV5-6 and TRBJ2-3; a tentative D call is TRBD1 (5 bases match). Sequencing input: peripheral blood. In nucleotides, the sequence is TGTGCCAGCAGCTTCAGGGCAGGCACAGATACGCAGTATTTT. This gives the protein CASSFRAGTDTQYF.